This TCR beta chain was recorded in a study of response to subunit inactivated influenza vaccine. Findings and caveats of the study: The study's authors posited that every seasonal influenza vaccination enlists few new T cells.

The CDR3 is 16 residues long. Deletions cut 5 bases from V and 10 bases from J, with 21 bases between. TCRdb re-derived calls from the RT-PCR reads in MiXCR, one entry per CDR3 protein. The profile covers roughly 630,000 distinct CDR3 sequences, with about 15% appearing a single time and about 7.4% taken by the ten largest. This clonotype has just a few counts. Antigen: not known. The rearrangement links TRBV12-3 or TRBV12-4 to TRBJ1-6, with a weak D call TRBD1 (6 bases). The sequence was collected from a man aged 50 to 59 who received an inactivated influenza vaccine. Source: PBMCs from blood, taken approximately 15 days before vaccination. The CDR3 DNA follows: TGTGCCAGCAGTCTGGGGACACCGAAGGGTGTCTCACCCCTCCACTTT. It yields the protein CASSLGTPKGVSPLHF.